The sequence of this T cell receptor (beta chain) was determined in a study of fetal regulatory T cell absence and autoimmunity. Study observations and caveats: Compared with cord blood, pancreas showed oligoclonal TCR enrichment, some clones over 80-fold.

Data came from immunoSEQ multiplex PCR; TCRdb stores just in-frame clones and leaves some out. The data hold 95,000 to 100,000 clones, with 55% to 75% observed a single time. As concerns this clone: As yet, its antigen is unknown.

This CDR3 comprises 15 residues. Germline V gives CDR1 SGHRS, CDR2 YFSETQ. Trimming left V 2 bases short and J 6 bases short, with 18 bases between. The origin of this receptor is a male donor with IPEX syndrome. The rearrangement uses TRBV5-1 and TRBJ2-7, with a weak D call TRBD2 (7 bases). The sample taken for sequencing was pancreas tissue. The DNA of the CDR3 is TGCGCCAGCAGCTTCAGTGGAGGGGGGGCACTCGAGCAGTACTTC. It specifies CASSFSGGGALEQYF.